The clone carrying this T cell receptor beta chain was seen only once. These data belong to a study of blood T cell repertoires in COVID-19. In the study overall: PBMCs, B-cell-depleted T cells, or T cells were the source of the cDNA or gDNA that made up the material.

Germline V gene sequence: CDR1 SGHNT, CDR2 YENEEA. This CDR3 comprises 13 residues. V lost 4 bases and J 4 bases, leaving 7 bases between the germline ends. Measured with immunoSEQ multiplex PCR; TCRdb has only the in-frame clones, and not every one. The sample holds roughly 120,000 clones, more than 80% seen once. The chain uses TRBV11-3 and TRBJ2-2; D gene ambiguous. This clonotype originated in a man aged 65-85 years with active or convalescent COVID-19. What was sequenced was peripheral blood. CDR3 sequence (DNA): TGTGCCAGCAGCTCCACCAGCACCGGGGAGCTGTTTTTT. Translated: CASSSTSTGELFF.